Presented here are 32 T cell receptor beta chains from one specimen sequenced in a study of tumor-infiltrating lymphocytes in primary liver carcinoma. RNA isolated from unsorted whole blood supplied the blood RNA, with germline DNA also extracted. Constant-region priming of around 530 ng total RNA yielded TCR beta cDNA. Three rounds of nested multiplex PCR with slightly modified ARM-PCR produced TCR beta libraries. The first two PCR rounds, around 10 cycles each, used TRBV1-TRBV30 forward primers and a C-beta reverse primer. TCRdb redid the calling of the multiplex PCR reads with MiXCR, one entry per CDR3 protein. The sample yields approximately 210,000 distinct CDR3 sequences, roughly two thirds seen once. Material for sequencing was peripheral blood. These receptors were collected from a woman between 55 and 75 years old with primary liver carcinoma and hepatitis B virus infection.

In this sample, this clonotype is medium-sized. The chain joins TRBV11-2 to TRBJ2-3, with D unresolved. The CDR3 has 14 amino acids. Trimming removed 5 bases from V and 0 bases from J, with 9 bases in between. Germline V gene sequence: CDR1 SGHAT, CDR2 FQNNGV. The CDR3 coding sequence is TGTGCCAGCAGCACGACACCTAGCACAGATACGCAGTATTTT. Amino acid sequence: CASSTTPSTDTQYF.

This sequence joins TRBV11-1 and TRBJ2-2; 10 bases match TRBD2. This CDR3 region has 15 residues. The V segment lost 10 bases and the J segment 6 bases; nucleotides outside the gene matches: 11. Looked up from germline, CDR1 is SGHAT and CDR2 is FQDESV (reference sequence). The CDR3, as DNA: TGTGCCACCAGAAGCGGGGGGGCCGACTCCGGGGAGCTGTTTTTT. Amino acids: CATRSGGADSGELFF.

This clonotype was detected many times. The chain joins TRBV29-1 to TRBJ2-4, with D perhaps being TRBD1 or TRBD2 (5 bases each). Germline V CDR1 and CDR2: SQVTM, ANQGSEA. Trimming took 4 bases from V and 0 from J, leaving 16 bases between them. The CDR3 loop spans 16 amino acids. CDR3 amino acids: CSVVSFSGLAKNIQYF. CDR3 nucleotide sequence: TGCAGCGTTGTCAGTTTCTCGGGGCTAGCCAAAAACATTCAGTACTTC.

This sequence joins TRBV5-1 and TRBJ2-1; D possibly corresponds to TRBD2 (6 bases). Deletions cut 7 bases from V and 1 base from J, with 15 bases between. The CDR3 extends over 15 amino acids. Germline CDR1 and CDR2: SGHRS and YFSETQ. In nucleotides, the CDR3 is TGCGCCAGCGGAAGCTCGGGGGTTTCCTACAATGAGCAGTTCTTC. Translated: CASGSSGVSYNEQFF.

A word on this clonotype: Given the absence of the conserved phenylalanine or tryptophan at the CDR3 end, a read error is likely. The rearrangement uses TRBV11-2 and TRBJ1-1; D not resolved. V was cut by 5 bases and J by 1 base, with 11 bases left in between. The CDR3 covers 14 residues. CDR1 is SGHAT, CDR2 FQNNGV, per germline. CDR3 nucleotides: TGTGCCAGCAGCCTTCTCGACAAGAACACTGAAGCTTTCCTT. Translated: CASSLLDKNTEAFL.

In the case of this clonotype: Possible read error: a much larger clone is one base away. CDR3 sequence (DNA): TGTGCCAGCAGTTCGGACAGGCGCCCTTTAAAAGCTTTCTTT. Translation: CASSSDRRPLKAFF. The gene calls are TRBV6-5 and TRBJ1-1; TRBD1 matches 7 bases. The CDR3 is 14 residues long. Germline V CDR1 and CDR2: MNHEY, SVGAGI. The J segment lost 9 bases and the V segment lost 4 bases, leaving 11 bases of the junction unmatched.

The chain carries TRBV11-2 and TRBJ2-3; D not resolved. The CDR3 is made up of 14 amino acids. The V and J ends lost 0 bases and 3 bases respectively, with 7 bases between them. Looked up from germline, CDR1 is SGHAT and CDR2 is FQNNGV. The CDR3 nucleotides read TGTGCCAGCAGCTTAGAGGCAGTGACAGATACGCAGTATTTT. Its protein is CASSLEAVTDTQYF.

This clonotype appeared a few times. This chain connects TRBV7-8 to TRBJ2-2, with TRBD2 identical over 13 bases. The CDR3 has 19 residues. Germline CDR1 reads SGHVS; CDR2 reads FQNEAQ. V shed 5 bases and J 6 bases; nucleotides not matched to a gene: 15. CDR3 loop: CASSPRGTSGTVRPGELFF. The CDR3 region has the DNA TGTGCCAGCAGCCCCCGGGGGACTAGCGGGACCGTCAGACCCGGGGAGCTGTTTTTT.

In this sample, this clonotype turned up once. This could be a read error, since a much larger clone is one nucleotide away. The V and J genes are TRBV29-1 and TRBJ1-1, with D uncertain. In germline, CDR1 is SQVTM, CDR2 ANQGSEA. The length of the CDR3 is 13 residues. CDR3: CRVKGTMNTEAFF. DNA for the CDR3: TGCAGAGTTAAGGGTACCATGAACACTGAAGCTTTCTTT.

This chain links TRBV7-8 with TRBJ2-5, with a tentative D call TRBD1 (5 bases). CDR3 length: 14 residues. Germline CDR1 SGHVS, CDR2 FQNEAQ. V lost 6 bases and J 4 bases, leaving 15 bases between the germline ends. The CDR3 loop is CASRRTQYRETQYF. DNA of the CDR3: TGTGCCAGCAGACGGACACAATACAGAGAGACCCAGTACTTC. Complete variable domain (other parts from reference TRBV7-8 and TRBJ2-5): GAGVSQSPRYKVAKRGQDVALRCDPISGHVSLFWYQQALGQGPEFLTYFQNEAQLDKSGLPSDRFFAERPEGSVSTLKIQRTQQEDSAVYLCASRRTQYRETQYFGPGTRLLVL.

This clonotype was found a few times. The J gene is TRBJ2-5, the V gene TRBV14, with TRBD2 as a possible D gene (5 bases). V was cut by 5 bases and J by 5 bases, with 12 bases left in between. CDR3 size: 13 residues. CDR1 is SGHDN, CDR2 FVKESK, per germline. The CDR3 spells CASSDLSGETQYF. The CDR3, as DNA: TGTGCCAGCAGCGATCTCTCGGGGGAGACCCAGTACTTC.

Note on this clonotype: At one boundary the junction diverges from the germline segment, which might be a read error. The gene calls are TRBV4-3 and TRBJ1-2; 10 positions agree with TRBD1. Germline CDR1 LGHNA, CDR2 YSLEER. The CDR3 sequence is 15 residues long. The CDR3 spells CTSSQDSGTGDGYTF. The CDR3 DNA reads TGCACCAGCAGTCAAGATTCCGGGACAGGGGATGGCTACACCTTC.

This clonotype was detected once. The gene calls are TRBV6-5 and TRBJ1-1; 8 nucleotides align to TRBD1. The germline V gene has CDR1 MNHEY and CDR2 SVGAGI. The CDR3 runs to 14 residues. V lost 7 bases to trimming and J lost 7 bases; unmatched junction nucleotides: 11. The CDR3 protein is CASKWDRMINEAFF. The CDR3 DNA reads TGTGCCAGCAAGTGGGACAGGATGATCAATGAAGCTTTCTTT.

The table lists this clonotype with a few counts. The chain is built from TRBV6-1 and TRBJ2-4; D remains ambiguous. There are 19 residues in the CDR3. Trimming took off 0 bases at V and 0 bases at J, with 18 bases between the two ends. Germline assignment: CDR1 MNHNS and CDR2 SASEGT. The DNA for the CDR3 is TGTGCCAGCAGTGAAGCAGTTTCTACTATCACGCTAGCCAAAAACATTCAGTACTTC. Translated: CASSEAVSTITLAKNIQYF.

This clonotype was seen many times. V is TRBV11-3 and J is TRBJ1-2; TRBD1 agrees at 10 bases. This CDR3 comprises 16 residues. Germline CDR1 and CDR2: SGHNT and YENEEA. V shed 4 bases, J shed 7 bases, and the junction held 12 bases outside the gene matches. The CDR3 DNA is TGTGCCAGCAGCTCCCGGACAGGGGGTACCCTCGGTGGCTACACCTTC. Protein sequence: CASSSRTGGTLGGYTF.

About this clonotype: At one end, the junction sequence differs from germline, possibly due to a read error. This rearrangement joins TRBV28 to TRBJ2-1; D remains unclear. Germline V lookup: CDR1 MDHEN, CDR2 SYDVKM. The length of the CDR3 is 12 residues. The CDR3 nucleotides are TGTGTCAGCAATCAGATTGAAAATGAGCAATTCTTC. This encodes CVSNQIENEQFF.

Points on this clonotype: A read error may produce the germline difference seen at one junction end. The V call is TRBV11-2, the J call TRBJ2-1; the D gene is possibly TRBD2 (6 bases). Germline-derived CDR1 and CDR2 are SGHAT and FQNNGV. The CDR3 spans 15 residues. DNA of the CDR3: TGTGTCAGCAGCCAGACTAGAAGGGCCTACAATGAGCAGTTCTTC. Translating it yields CVSSQTRRAYNEQFF.

The V gene is TRBV5-1, the J gene TRBJ2-7; weak D call: TRBD1 (6 bases). Per germline, CDR1 SGHRS and CDR2 YFSETQ. The length of the CDR3 is 12 residues. V was shortened by 4 bases and J by 6 bases, with 11 bases between the two germline ends. CDR3 in amino acids: CASSRDTVEQYF. As DNA, the CDR3 is TGCGCCAGCAGCCGGGACACCGTCGAGCAGTACTTC.

This clonotype was observed at least ten times. The chain carries TRBV11-2 and TRBJ2-1; 9 bases are a match to TRBD2. V gave up 0 bases and J gave up 9 bases; unmatched junction bases: 6. Germline loops: CDR1 SGHAT, CDR2 FQNNGV. The CDR3 totals 15 residues. The CDR3 coding sequence is TGTGCCAGCAGCTTAGAGGGCGGGAGGGCCCTTGAGCAGTTCTTC. This sequence encodes CASSLEGGRALEQFF.

As for this clonotype: A junction end diverges from the germline sequence, so it may reflect a read error. The genes are TRBV28 and TRBJ1-2; 8 bases fit TRBD1. From germline, CDR1 is MDHEN and CDR2 SYDVKM. The CDR3 runs to 12 residues. The DNA for the CDR3 is TGTGCCAGCAGTTTATCTGGACAGGGAAAGACATTC. This codes for CASSLSGQGKTF.

Regarding this clonotype: The junction departs from the called germline gene at one end, perhaps through a read error. V gene TRBV11-2 combines with J gene TRBJ2-1; a weak D match, TRBD1 (6 bases). Germline CDR1 reads SGHAT; CDR2 reads FQNNGV. The CDR3 is 15 amino acids. The CDR3 bases are TGTACCAGCAGTTTCGACAGGAGAAAGGGCAATGAGCAGTTCTTC. Translated, it gives CTSSFDRRKGNEQFF.

The chain is built from TRBV11-2 and TRBJ2-7, with D unclear. Per the germline V gene, CDR1 is SGHAT and CDR2 is FQNNGV. Trimming shortened V by 5 bases and J by 3 bases, and 17 bases separated the two germline ends. The CDR3 covers 15 residues. The DNA of the CDR3 is TGTGCCAGCAGCCCTTGGACCAACGGAAACTACGAGCAGTACTTC. It yields the protein CASSPWTNGNYEQYF.

Notes on this clonotype: A read error may account for a junction end that differs from germline. The rearrangement links TRBV11-2 to TRBJ2-1; 8 nucleotides line up with TRBD2. The CDR3 has 15 residues. Germline V gene sequence: CDR1 SGHAT, CDR2 FQNNGV. The chain's CDR3 is CASSLDGGRSSEKFF. CDR3 nucleotides: TGTGCCAGCAGCTTAGATGGCGGGAGGAGCTCTGAGAAGTTCTTC.

The chain couples TRBV11-2 to TRBJ2-5; a possible D gene is TRBD2 (6 bases). CDR1 is SGHAT, CDR2 FQNNGV, per germline. The V and J ends lost 5 bases and 3 bases respectively, with 16 bases between them. The CDR3 consists of 15 residues. In nucleotides, the CDR3 is TGTGCCAGCAGCATGCGCCGGGGGAATAAAGAGACCCAGTACTTC. As protein: CASSMRRGNKETQYF.

Worth noting for this clonotype: The junction does not match germline at one end; this may be a read error. The V call is TRBV11-2, the J call TRBJ1-2, with D uncertain. CDR1 and CDR2 from the germline V gene are SGHAT and FQNNGV. The CDR3 extends over 14 amino acids. In nucleotides, the CDR3 is TGTGCCAGCAGCTTACTTGTTCAGGACTATGGTTACACCTTC. Amino acid sequence: CASSLLVQDYGYTF.

The sample holds a few counts of this clonotype. V and J are TRBV30 and TRBJ1-1; possible D gene TRBD1, 6 bases. The V end was cut by 5 bases, the J end by 2 bases, with 15 bases between. In germline, CDR1 is GTSNPN, CDR2 SVGIG (reference sequence). CDR3 length equals 14 residues. CDR3 in amino acids: CAWSWGGGNTEAFF. DNA of the CDR3: TGTGCCTGGTCGTGGGGAGGGGGAAACACTGAAGCTTTCTTT.

In regard to this clonotype: An end of the junction differs from the germline gene, which may be a read error. The chain joins TRBV11-2 to TRBJ2-1; 7 bases align to TRBD1. The V gene's germline CDR1 is SGHAT and CDR2 FQNNGV. The CDR3 is 15 residues long. CDR3 sequence: CASGSGQSSYNGQFF. CDR3 nucleotide sequence: TGTGCCAGCGGCTCGGGACAGTCCTCCTACAATGGGCAGTTCTTC.

This clonotype was found a few times. The V and J genes are TRBV18 and TRBJ2-2; D is possibly TRBD1 (7 bases). The CDR3 has 17 amino acids. Looked up from germline, CDR1 is KGHSH and CDR2 is LQKENI. Deletions cut 3 bases from V and 1 base from J, with 15 bases between. CDR3 in DNA: TGTGCCAGCTCACCTAGATCGCGGGACAGGAACACCGGGGAGCTGTTTTTT. Encoded protein: CASSPRSRDRNTGELFF. The full variable domain, its missing parts supplied by reference TRBV18 and TRBJ2-2, is NAGVMQNPRHLVRRRGQEARLRCSPMKGHSHVYWYRQLPEEGLKFMVYLQKENIIDESGMPKERFSAEFPKEGPSILRIQQVVRGDSAAYFCASSPRSRDRNTGELFFGEGSRLTVL.

This clonotype was seen more than once but under ten times. The J gene is TRBJ2-5, the V gene TRBV6-1; unclear D gene. Trimming removed 8 bases from V and 5 bases from J, with 15 bases in between. The germline V gene encodes CDR1 MNHNS and CDR2 SASEGT. This CDR3 contains 13 residues. CDR3 amino acids: CASFKSARETQYF. The CDR3 DNA is TGTGCCAGCTTCAAGTCCGCCAGGGAGACCCAGTACTTC.

On this clonotype: A junction boundary mismatches the germline segment, possibly from a read error. The rearrangement joins TRBV5-4 to TRBJ2-7; weak D call: TRBD1 (6 bases). Germline assignment: CDR1 SGHNT and CDR2 YYREEE (reference sequence). This CDR3 has 15 amino acids. The CDR3 DNA follows: TGTGCCAGCAGCTTGGAACAGGGTTTAGGCTACGAGCGGTACTTC. It specifies CASSLEQGLGYERYF.

Details on this clonotype: Compared with germline, one end of the junction differs, possibly owing to a read error. V usage is TRBV11-3 and J usage is TRBJ2-7; TRBD2 agrees at 7 bases. This CDR3 comprises 17 residues. The germline CDR1 and CDR2 sequences are SGHNT and YENEEA. The CDR3 loop reads CASSPDRAGLDTYDQYF. The CDR3 DNA sequence: TGTGCCAGCAGCCCGGACCGAGCGGGATTAGATACCTACGACCAGTACTTC.

This clonotype was counted ten times or more. The CDR3 coding sequence is TGTGCCAGCAGCTTGCAGGGACCCGTGACCTACGAGCAGTACTTC. Encoded protein: CASSLQGPVTYEQYF. The rearrangement links TRBV5-6 to TRBJ2-7, with D tentatively TRBD1 or TRBD2 (5 bases each). The CDR3 loop spans 15 amino acids. V gave up 1 base and J gave up 2 bases, with 13 bases separating them. The germline V gene has CDR1 SGHDT and CDR2 YYEEEE.